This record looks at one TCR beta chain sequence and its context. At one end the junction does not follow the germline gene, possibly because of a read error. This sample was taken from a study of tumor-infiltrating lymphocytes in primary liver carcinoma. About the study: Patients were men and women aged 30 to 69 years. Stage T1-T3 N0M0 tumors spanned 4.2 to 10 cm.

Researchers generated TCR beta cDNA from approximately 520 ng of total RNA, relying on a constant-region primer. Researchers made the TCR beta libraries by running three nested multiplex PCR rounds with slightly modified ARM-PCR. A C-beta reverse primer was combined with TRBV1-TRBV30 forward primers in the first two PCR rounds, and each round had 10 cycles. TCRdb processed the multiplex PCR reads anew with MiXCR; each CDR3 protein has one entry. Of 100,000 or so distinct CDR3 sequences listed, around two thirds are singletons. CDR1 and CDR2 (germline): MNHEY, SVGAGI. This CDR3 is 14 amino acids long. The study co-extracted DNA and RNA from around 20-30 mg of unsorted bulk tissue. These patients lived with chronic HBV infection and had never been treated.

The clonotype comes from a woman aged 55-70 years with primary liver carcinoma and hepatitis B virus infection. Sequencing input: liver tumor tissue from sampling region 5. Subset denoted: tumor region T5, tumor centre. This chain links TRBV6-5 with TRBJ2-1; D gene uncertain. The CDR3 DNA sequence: TGTGCCAGCAGTACGGGTGGGTTATACAATGGGCAGTTCTTC. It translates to CASSTGGLYNGQFF.